These 17 T cell receptor beta chains came from one sample sequenced in a study of T-cell reconstitution after alpha-beta-depleted transplantation in children. Using unique molecular identifiers, the investigators prepared the TCRbeta library. TCRdb passed the PCR reads through MiXCR, listing each CDR3 protein once. The sample lists 90,000 to 130,000 distinct CDR3 sequences, 5% to 7% occurring once. The sample in question was PBMCs, mostly from graft donor cells, obtained 360 days after TCRalphabeta/CD19-depleted stem cell transplant. The receptors shown here come from a male patient aged 2-10 years who had a stem cell transplant for acute lymphoblastic leukemia, so the T cells may come from the graft donor.

Remarks on this clonotype: This may stem from a read error, because a much larger clone lies one nucleotide away. V usage is TRBV27 and J usage is TRBJ2-7, with unresolved D. The germline CDR1 and CDR2 sequences are MNHEY and SMNVEV (reference sequence). CDR3 length: 13 amino acids. The germline V and J ends were trimmed by 3 bases and 7 bases, with 13 bases remaining between them. The CDR3 is CASSLDVVGEQYF. CDR3 bases: TGTGCCAGCAGTTTGGACGTAGTGGGGGAGCAGTACTTC.

This clonotype turned up a few times. The chain has TRBV7-9 and TRBJ2-1; the match to TRBD1 covers 10 bases. Trimming at V came to 5 bases and at J to 2 bases, leaving 3 bases not matched to a gene. There are 15 residues in the CDR3. Germline CDR1 is SEHNR and CDR2 is FQNEAQ (reference sequence). The CDR3 coding sequence is TGTGCCAGCAGCCGGACAGGGGGTACCTACAATGAGCAGTTCTTC. Translated: CASSRTGGTYNEQFF.

Notes on this clonotype: This may come from a read error, since a much larger clone is one base off. The rearrangement joins TRBV6-5 to TRBJ2-3; D unresolved. This CDR3 comprises 12 residues. Germline assignment: CDR1 MNHEY and CDR2 SVGAGI. DNA of the CDR3: TGTGCCACCACAAGTATAAGCGATACGCAGTGTTTT. Residues: CATTSISDTQCF.

The rearrangement links TRBV7-9 to TRBJ1-2, with D unresolved. V was shortened by 5 bases and J by 0 bases, with 10 bases between the two germline ends. This CDR3 spans 14 amino acids. Germline-derived CDR1 and CDR2 are SEHNR and FQNEAQ (reference sequence). The CDR3 reads CASSPGPANYGYTF. The DNA of the CDR3 is TGTGCCAGCAGCCCTGGACCGGCTAACTATGGCTACACCTTC.

In DNA, the CDR3 is TGCGCCAGCAGCCCCGACAGGGGGCCCACAGATACGCAGTATTTT. As protein: CASSPDRGPTDTQYF. The rearrangement uses TRBV10-2 and TRBJ2-3; 10 bases are a match to TRBD1. CDR1 WSHSY and CDR2 SAAADI come from the germline V gene. Losses at the gene ends were 6 bases for V and 2 bases for J; bases not matched to a gene: 5. This CDR3 is 15 amino acids long.

This clonotype was counted between two and nine times. CDR3 DNA: TGTGCCAGCAGCCAATATGACAGGAGGGTTAAAGAGACCCAGTACTTC. This sequence encodes CASSQYDRRVKETQYF. The chain joins TRBV9 to TRBJ2-5; D tentatively fits TRBD1 or TRBD2 (6 bases each). The CDR3 has 16 amino acids. V gave up 4 bases and J gave up 3 bases, with 19 bases separating them. CDR1 SGDLS and CDR2 YYNGEE come from the germline V gene.

The chain has TRBV11-1 and TRBJ2-1, with 9 bases that match TRBD2. The germline CDR1 and CDR2 sequences are SGHAT and FQDESV (reference sequence). The CDR3 is 14 amino acids. After removal of 6 bases from V and 2 bases from J, the junction contained 2 bases not matched to a gene. CDR3 coding DNA: TGTGCCAGCAGGCGGGGGGGAGCCTACAATGAGCAGTTCTTC. It yields the protein CASRRGGAYNEQFF.

The rearrangement joins TRBV2 to TRBJ2-1; 7 nucleotides line up with TRBD2. The V gene's germline CDR1 is SNHLY and CDR2 FYNNEI. This CDR3 is 19 amino acids long. The V segment lost 10 bases and the J segment 8 bases; nucleotides outside the gene matches: 29. The CDR3 is CAISPLIPNFAGDSDEQFF. The CDR3 nucleotides read TGTGCCATCAGCCCTTTAATCCCGAACTTCGCGGGGGACTCCGATGAGCAGTTCTTC. Supplemented by reference TRBV2 and TRBJ2-1, the full variable domain reads EPEVTQTPSHQVTQMGQEVILRCVPISNHLYFYWYRQILGQKVEFLVSFYNNEISEKSEIFDDQFSVERPDGSNFTLKIRSTKLEDSAMYFCAISPLIPNFAGDSDEQFFGPGTRLTVL.

Details on this clonotype: An end of the junction differs from the germline gene, which may be a read error. This sequence joins TRBV4-3 and TRBJ1-2, with 9 nucleotides matching TRBD1. This CDR3 region has 15 residues. Germline CDR1 reads LGHNA; CDR2 reads YSLEER. CDR3 DNA sequence: TGCGCCAGCAGCCGAGTGGGACAGGGTCAGCATGGCTACATCTTC. Translating gives CASSRVGQGQHGYIF.

Many counts were recorded for this clonotype. This sequence joins TRBV4-3 and TRBJ1-5; no reliable D call. V was shortened by 0 bases and J by 0 bases, with 9 bases between the two germline ends. Per germline, CDR1 LGHNA and CDR2 YSLEER. The CDR3 runs to 16 residues. The CDR3 spells CASSQDLLVSNQPQHF. For the CDR3, the DNA is TGCGCCAGCAGCCAAGACCTACTGGTTAGCAATCAGCCCCAGCATTTT.

The sample holds a few counts of this clonotype. V is TRBV4-2 and J is TRBJ2-7, with 8 bases aligning to TRBD2. There are 15 residues in the CDR3. Trimming took 4 bases from V and 3 from J; bases not matched to a gene: 8. Germline values: CDR1 LGHNA, CDR2 YNFKEQ. This CDR3 is CASSPLGREDYEQYF. CDR3 bases: TGTGCCAGCAGCCCCCTGGGGCGGGAGGACTACGAGCAGTACTTC.

This clonotype was observed many times. This chain connects TRBV3-1 to TRBJ2-1; 8 bases fit TRBD2. Germline V gene sequence: CDR1 LGHDT, CDR2 YNNKEL (reference sequence). The V gene end was trimmed by 6 bases and the J gene end by 6 bases; junction bases not matched to a gene: 10. The CDR3 runs 15 residues. The CDR3 loop is CASSPYGRAGNEQFF. The CDR3 DNA follows: TGTGCCAGCAGTCCTTACGGGAGGGCCGGCAATGAGCAGTTCTTC.

This clonotype was counted many times. The chain uses TRBV7-6 and TRBJ2-7; the D is unclear. V was pared by 0 bases and J by 2 bases, with 11 bases between. The CDR3 runs 15 residues. Germline lookup yields CDR1 SGHVS and CDR2 FNYEAQ. In DNA form, the CDR3 reads TGTGCCAGCAGCTTAGCGGTAGCATCCCCCTACGAGCAGTACTTC. Amino acids: CASSLAVASPYEQYF. The whole variable domain, filled in from reference TRBV7-6 and TRBJ2-7, reads GAGVSQSPRYKVTKRGQDVALRCDPISGHVSLYWYRQALGQGPEFLTYFNYEAQQDKSGLPNDRFSAERPEGSISTLTIQRTEQRDSAMYRCASSLAVASPYEQYFGPGTRLTVT.

There are many counts of this clonotype. The rearrangement joins TRBV10-3 to TRBJ2-5, with a tentative D call TRBD1 (5 bases). The germline gives CDR1 ENHRY, CDR2 SYGVKD. Trimming removed 5 bases from V and 8 bases from J, with 12 bases in between. The CDR3 totals 12 residues. The DNA for the CDR3 is TGTGCCATCAGTCCTGACAGCGTCACCCAGTACTTC. Amino acids: CAISPDSVTQYF.

This clonotype came up many times. The J gene is TRBJ1-6, the V gene TRBV6-1, with 7 bases identical to TRBD1. Looked up from germline, CDR1 is MNHNS and CDR2 is SASEGT. This CDR3 is built from 11 residues. J was trimmed by 13 bases and V by 6 bases; bases with no gene match: 3. The CDR3 sequence is CASRQGFPLHF. The CDR3 DNA reads as TGTGCCAGCAGACAGGGGTTTCCCCTCCACTTT.

The gene calls are TRBV30 and TRBJ2-7, with unresolved D. This CDR3 contains 17 residues. Trimming shortened V by 0 bases and J by 6 bases, and 24 bases separated the two germline ends. CDR1 and CDR2 (germline): GTSNPN, SVGIG (reference sequence). The CDR3 is CAWSVRPRMLGFGEQYF. CDR3 coding DNA: TGTGCCTGGAGTGTTCGTCCCCGTATGTTGGGGTTTGGCGAGCAGTACTTC.

This clonotype was detected a few times. The chain combines TRBV28 with TRBJ2-7, with TRBD1 identical over 7 bases. Unmatched junction bases numbered 10, after V lost 6 bases and J lost 5 bases. Germline CDR1 and CDR2: MDHEN and SYDVKM. This CDR3 comprises 14 residues. This CDR3 reads CASRGFRGIHEQYF. The DNA of the CDR3 is TGTGCCAGCAGGGGCTTCAGGGGGATCCACGAGCAGTACTTC.